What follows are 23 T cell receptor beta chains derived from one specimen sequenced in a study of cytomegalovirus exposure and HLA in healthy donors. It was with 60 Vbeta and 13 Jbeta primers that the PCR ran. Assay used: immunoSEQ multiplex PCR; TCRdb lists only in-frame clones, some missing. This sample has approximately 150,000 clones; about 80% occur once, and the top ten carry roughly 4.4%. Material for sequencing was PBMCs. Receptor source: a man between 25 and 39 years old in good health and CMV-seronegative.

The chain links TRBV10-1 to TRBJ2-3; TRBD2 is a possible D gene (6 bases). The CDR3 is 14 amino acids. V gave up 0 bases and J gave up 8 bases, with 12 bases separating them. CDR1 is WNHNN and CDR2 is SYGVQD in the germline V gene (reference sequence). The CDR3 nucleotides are TGCGCCAGCAGTGAGTCGGCTCGGGGAGGTACGCAGTATTTT. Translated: CASSESARGGTQYF.

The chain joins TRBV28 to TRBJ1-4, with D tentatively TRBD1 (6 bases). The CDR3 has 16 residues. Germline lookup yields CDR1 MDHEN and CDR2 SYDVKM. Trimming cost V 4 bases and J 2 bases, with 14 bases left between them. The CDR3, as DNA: TGTGCCAGCAGTTCCCCACAGGGCCTTACTAATGAAAAACTGTTTTTT. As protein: CASSSPQGLTNEKLFF. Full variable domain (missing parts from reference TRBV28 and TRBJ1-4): DVKVTQSSRYLVKRTGEKVFLECVQDMDHENMFWYRQDPGLGLRLIYFSYDVKMKEKGDIPEGYSVSREKKERFSLILESASTNQTSMYLCASSSPQGLTNEKLFFGSGTQLSVL.

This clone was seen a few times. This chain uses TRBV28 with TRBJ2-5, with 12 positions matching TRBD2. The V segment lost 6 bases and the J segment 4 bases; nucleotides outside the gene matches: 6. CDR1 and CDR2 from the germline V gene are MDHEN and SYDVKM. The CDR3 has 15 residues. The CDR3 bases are TGTGCCAGCAGCCTCGGACTAGCGGGACCAGAGACCCAGTACTTC. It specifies CASSLGLAGPETQYF.

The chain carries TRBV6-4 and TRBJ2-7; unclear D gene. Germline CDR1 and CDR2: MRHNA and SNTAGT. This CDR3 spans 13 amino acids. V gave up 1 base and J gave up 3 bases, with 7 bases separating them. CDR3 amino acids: CASSDLHYYEQYF. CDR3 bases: TGTGCCAGCAGTGACTTGCACTACTACGAGCAGTACTTC.

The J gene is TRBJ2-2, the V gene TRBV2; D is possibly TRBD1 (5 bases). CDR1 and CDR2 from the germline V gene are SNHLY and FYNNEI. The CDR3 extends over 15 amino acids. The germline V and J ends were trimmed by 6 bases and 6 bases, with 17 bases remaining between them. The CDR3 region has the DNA TGTGCCAGCAGGGGTCAAAGGGGTCAAGCCGGGGAGCTGTTTTTT. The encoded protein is CASRGQRGQAGELFF.

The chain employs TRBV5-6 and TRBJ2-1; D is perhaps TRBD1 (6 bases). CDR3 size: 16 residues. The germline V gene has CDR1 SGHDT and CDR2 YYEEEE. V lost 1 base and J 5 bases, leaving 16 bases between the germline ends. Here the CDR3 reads CASSLSGTGPNNEQFF. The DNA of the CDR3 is TGTGCCAGCAGCTTGTCAGGCACAGGGCCCAACAATGAGCAGTTCTTC.

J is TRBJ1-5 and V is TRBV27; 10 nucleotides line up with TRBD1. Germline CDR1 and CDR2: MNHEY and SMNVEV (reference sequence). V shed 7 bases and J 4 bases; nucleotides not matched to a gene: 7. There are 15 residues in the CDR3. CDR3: CASKQGQGGNQPQHF. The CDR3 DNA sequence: TGTGCCAGCAAACAAGGACAGGGGGGGAATCAGCCCCAGCATTTT.

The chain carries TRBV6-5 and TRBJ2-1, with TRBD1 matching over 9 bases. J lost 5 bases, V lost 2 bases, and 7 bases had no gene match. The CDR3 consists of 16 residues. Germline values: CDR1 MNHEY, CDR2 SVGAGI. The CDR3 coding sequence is TGTGCCAGCAGTTACCCCCGACAGGGGGGGGACAATGAGCAGTTCTTC. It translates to CASSYPRQGGDNEQFF.

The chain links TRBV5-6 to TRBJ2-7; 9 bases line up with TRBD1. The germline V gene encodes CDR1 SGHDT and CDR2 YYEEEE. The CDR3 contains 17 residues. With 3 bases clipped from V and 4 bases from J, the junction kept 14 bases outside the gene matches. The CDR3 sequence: CASSYRDREYLRYEQYF. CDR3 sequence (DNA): TGTGCCAGCAGCTACCGGGACAGGGAGTACCTTAGGTACGAGCAGTACTTC.

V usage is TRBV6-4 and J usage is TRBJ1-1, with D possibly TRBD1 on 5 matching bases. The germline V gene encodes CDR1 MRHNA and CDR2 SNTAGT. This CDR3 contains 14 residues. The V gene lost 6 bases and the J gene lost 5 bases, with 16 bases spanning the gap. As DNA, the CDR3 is TGTGCCAGCAGGATGGGGGGGTTGGGGACTGAAGCTTTCTTT. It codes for CASRMGGLGTEAFF.

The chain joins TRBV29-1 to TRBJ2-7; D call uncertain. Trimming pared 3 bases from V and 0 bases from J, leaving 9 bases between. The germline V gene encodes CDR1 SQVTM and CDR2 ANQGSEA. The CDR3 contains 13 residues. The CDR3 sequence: CSVEGSNSYEQYF. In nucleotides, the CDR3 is TGCAGCGTTGAGGGCAGCAACTCCTACGAGCAGTACTTC.

The CDR3 nucleotides are TGTGCCAGCAGTTCACCGGGAGATTATTTCAATGAGCAGTTCTTC. Protein product: CASSSPGDYFNEQFF. The chain has TRBV27 and TRBJ2-1, with TRBD2 as a possible D gene (6 bases). The CDR3 sequence is 15 residues long. Looked up from germline, CDR1 is MNHEY and CDR2 is SMNVEV (reference sequence). V was shortened by 4 bases and J by 6 bases, with 16 bases between the two germline ends.

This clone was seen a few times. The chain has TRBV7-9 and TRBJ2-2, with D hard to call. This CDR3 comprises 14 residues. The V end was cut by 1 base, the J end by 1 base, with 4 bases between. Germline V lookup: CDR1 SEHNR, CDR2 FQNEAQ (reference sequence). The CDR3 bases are TGTGCCAGCAGCTTAGTCAGGAACACCGGGGAGCTGTTTTTT. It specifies CASSLVRNTGELFF.

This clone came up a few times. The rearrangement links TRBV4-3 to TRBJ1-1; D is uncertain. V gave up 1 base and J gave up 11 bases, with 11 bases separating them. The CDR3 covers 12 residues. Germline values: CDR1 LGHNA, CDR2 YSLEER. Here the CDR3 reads CASSQGWGEAFF. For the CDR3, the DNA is TGCGCCAGCAGCCAAGGGTGGGGAGAGGCTTTCTTT.

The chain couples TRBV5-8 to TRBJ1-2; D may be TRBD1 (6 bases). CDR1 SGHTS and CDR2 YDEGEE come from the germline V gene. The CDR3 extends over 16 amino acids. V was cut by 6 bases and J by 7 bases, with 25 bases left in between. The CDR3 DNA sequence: TGTGCCAGCAATGTATTGGGGGGGGCCGGACTCTTTGGCTACACCTTC. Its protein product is CASNVLGGAGLFGYTF.

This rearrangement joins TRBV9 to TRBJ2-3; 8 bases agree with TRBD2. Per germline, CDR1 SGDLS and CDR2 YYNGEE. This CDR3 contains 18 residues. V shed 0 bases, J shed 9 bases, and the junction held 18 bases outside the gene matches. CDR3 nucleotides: TGTGCCAGCAGCGTAGTCCCCGTCGGGGGGGGATCAGGGTGGACGCAGTATTTT. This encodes CASSVVPVGGGSGWTQYF.

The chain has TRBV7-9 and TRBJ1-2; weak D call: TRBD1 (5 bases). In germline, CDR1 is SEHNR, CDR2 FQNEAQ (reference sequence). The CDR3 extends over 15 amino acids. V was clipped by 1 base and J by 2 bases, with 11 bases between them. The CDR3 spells CASSLDPGRNYGYTF. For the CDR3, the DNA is TGTGCCAGCAGCTTAGATCCAGGGAGGAACTATGGCTACACCTTC.

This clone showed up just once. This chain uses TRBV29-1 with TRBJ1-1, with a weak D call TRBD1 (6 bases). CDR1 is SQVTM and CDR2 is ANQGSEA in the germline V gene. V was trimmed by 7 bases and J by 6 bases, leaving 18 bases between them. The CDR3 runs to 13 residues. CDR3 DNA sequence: TGCAGCGCAGAACAGGGTGGGAGCCCTGAAGCTTTCTTT. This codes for CSAEQGGSPEAFF.

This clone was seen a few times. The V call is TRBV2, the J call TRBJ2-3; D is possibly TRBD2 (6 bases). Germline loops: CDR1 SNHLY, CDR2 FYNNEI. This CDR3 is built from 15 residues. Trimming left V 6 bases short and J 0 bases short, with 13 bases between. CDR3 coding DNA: TGTGCCAGCAGGCGAGCGGGCGCTAGCACAGATACGCAGTATTTT. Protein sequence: CASRRAGASTDTQYF.

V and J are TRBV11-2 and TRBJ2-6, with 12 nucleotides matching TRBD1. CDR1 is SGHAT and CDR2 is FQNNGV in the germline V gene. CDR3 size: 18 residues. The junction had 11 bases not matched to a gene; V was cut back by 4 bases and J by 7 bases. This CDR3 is CASSSPSGTGGAANVLTF. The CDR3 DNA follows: TGTGCCAGCAGCTCGCCTTCCGGGACAGGGGGCGCCGCCAACGTCCTGACTTTC.

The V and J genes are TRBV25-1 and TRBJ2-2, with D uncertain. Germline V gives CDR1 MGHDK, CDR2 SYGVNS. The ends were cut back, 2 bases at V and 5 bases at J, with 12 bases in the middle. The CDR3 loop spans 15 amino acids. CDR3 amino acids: CASSETTRATGELFF. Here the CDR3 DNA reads TGTGCCAGCAGTGAAACTACAAGAGCTACCGGGGAGCTGTTTTTT.

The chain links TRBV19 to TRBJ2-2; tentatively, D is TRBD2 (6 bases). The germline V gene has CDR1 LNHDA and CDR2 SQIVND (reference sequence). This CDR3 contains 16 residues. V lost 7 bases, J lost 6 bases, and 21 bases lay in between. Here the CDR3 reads CASTGGWDRRAGELFF. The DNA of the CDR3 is TGTGCCAGTACCGGCGGCTGGGATCGGAGGGCCGGGGAGCTGTTTTTT.

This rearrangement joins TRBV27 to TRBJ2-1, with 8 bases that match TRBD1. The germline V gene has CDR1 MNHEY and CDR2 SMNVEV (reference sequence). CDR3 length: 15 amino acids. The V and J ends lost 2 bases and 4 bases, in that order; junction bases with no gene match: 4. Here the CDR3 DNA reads TGTGCCAGCAGTTTAGACAGGGGCGGGTACAATGAGCAGTTCTTC. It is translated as CASSLDRGGYNEQFF.